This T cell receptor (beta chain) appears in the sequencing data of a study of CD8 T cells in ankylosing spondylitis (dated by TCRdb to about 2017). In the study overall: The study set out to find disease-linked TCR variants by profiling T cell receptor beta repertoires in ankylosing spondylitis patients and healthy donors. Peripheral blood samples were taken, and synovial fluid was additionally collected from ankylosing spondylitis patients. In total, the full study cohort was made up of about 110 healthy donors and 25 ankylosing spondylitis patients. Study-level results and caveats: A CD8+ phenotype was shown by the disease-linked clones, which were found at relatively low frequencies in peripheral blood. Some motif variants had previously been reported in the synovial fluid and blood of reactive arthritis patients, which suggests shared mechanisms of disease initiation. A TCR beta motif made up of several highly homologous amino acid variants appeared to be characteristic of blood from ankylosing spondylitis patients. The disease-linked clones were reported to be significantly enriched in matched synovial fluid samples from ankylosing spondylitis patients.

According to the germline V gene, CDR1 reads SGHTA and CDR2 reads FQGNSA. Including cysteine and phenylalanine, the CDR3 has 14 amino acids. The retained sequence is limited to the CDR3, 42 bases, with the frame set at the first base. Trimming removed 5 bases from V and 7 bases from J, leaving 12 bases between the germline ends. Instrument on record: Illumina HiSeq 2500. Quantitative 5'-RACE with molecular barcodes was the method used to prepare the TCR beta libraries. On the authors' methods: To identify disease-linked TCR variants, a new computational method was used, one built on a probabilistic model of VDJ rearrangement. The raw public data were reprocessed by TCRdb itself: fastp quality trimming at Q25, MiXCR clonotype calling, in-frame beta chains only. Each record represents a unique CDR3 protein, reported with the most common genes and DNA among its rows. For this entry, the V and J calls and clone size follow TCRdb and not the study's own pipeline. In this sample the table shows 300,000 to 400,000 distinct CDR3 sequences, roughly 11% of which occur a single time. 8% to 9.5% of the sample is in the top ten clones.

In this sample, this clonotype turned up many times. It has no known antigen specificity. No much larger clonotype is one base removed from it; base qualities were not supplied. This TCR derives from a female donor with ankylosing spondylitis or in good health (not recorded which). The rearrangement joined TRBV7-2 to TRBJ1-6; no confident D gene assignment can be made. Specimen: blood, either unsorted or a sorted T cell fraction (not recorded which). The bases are TGTGCCAGCAGCCCACTCTCGGAGAATTCACCCCTCCACTTT. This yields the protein CASSPLSENSPLHF.